The 14 T cell receptor beta chains reported below all come from one sample, sequenced in a study of response to subunit inactivated influenza vaccine. TCRdb itself ran the RT-PCR reads through MiXCR, one entry per CDR3 protein. The sample yields around 790,000 distinct CDR3 sequences, about 20% seen once. Sequences were derived from PBMCs from blood, sampled roughly 5 days after vaccination. The source is a man over 45 who received an inactivated influenza vaccine.

The rearrangement links TRBV20-1 to TRBJ1-4; a weak D match, TRBD1 (5 bases). CDR3 length: 14 amino acids. Per germline, CDR1 DFQATT and CDR2 SNEGSKA (reference sequence). The V gene lost 1 base and the J gene lost 8 bases, with 14 bases spanning the gap. The DNA for the CDR3 is TGCAGTGCTAGAGTGGGGGGACCGAAGGAAAAACTGTTTTTT. As protein: CSARVGGPKEKLFF.

The J gene is TRBJ2-2, the V gene TRBV11-2; D is perhaps TRBD2 (6 bases). This CDR3 has 15 amino acids. The ends were cut back, 2 bases at V and 2 bases at J, with 9 bases in the middle. Germline assignment: CDR1 SGHAT and CDR2 FQNNGV. As DNA, the CDR3 is TGTGCCAGCAGCTTACGTAGCGGAAACACCGGGGAGCTGTTTTTT. Translating gives CASSLRSGNTGELFF.

This clonotype has just a few counts. V and J are TRBV7-2 and TRBJ2-5; a possible D gene is TRBD2 (6 bases). With 0 bases removed from V and 5 bases from J, the gap between germline ends came to 10 bases. Germline CDR1 and CDR2: SGHTA and FQGNSA. The CDR3 has 14 residues. The CDR3 loop reads CASSLAREAETQYF. In DNA, the CDR3 is TGTGCCAGCAGCTTAGCGAGGGAGGCTGAGACCCAGTACTTC.

The chain uses TRBV11-2 and TRBJ2-7; 8 nucleotides line up with TRBD2. Trimming removed 1 base from V and 3 bases from J; junction bases left unmatched: 5. The CDR3 length is 15 residues. From germline, CDR1 is SGHAT and CDR2 FQNNGV. The CDR3 protein is CASSLARTSFYEQYF. CDR3 nucleotide sequence: TGTGCCAGCAGCTTAGCTCGGACTAGCTTCTACGAGCAGTACTTC.

This clonotype has more than one count but fewer than ten. The chain combines TRBV7-2 with TRBJ2-3; TRBD1 matches 8 bases. Germline CDR1 is SGHTA and CDR2 is FQGNSA. CDR3 length equals 17 residues. Trimming removed 5 bases from V and 1 base from J; junction bases left unmatched: 11. As DNA, the CDR3 is TGTGCCAGCAGCCAGGTTTCCCAGACAGGGGGCACAGATACGCAGTATTTT. This translates into CASSQVSQTGGTDTQYF.

CDR3 bases: TGTGCCAGCAGCTTGGAAGGCCAGAGCTCCTATAATTCACCCCTCCACTTT. Translated, it gives CASSLEGQSSYNSPLHF. The rearrangement joins TRBV5-5 to TRBJ1-6; D not resolved. Germline V gene lookup returns CDR1 SGHKS and CDR2 YYEKEE (reference sequence). CDR3 length: 17 amino acids. V was clipped by 0 bases and J by 0 bases, with 10 bases between them.

This clonotype was seen more than once but under ten times. The chain uses TRBV9 and TRBJ2-7; D is unclear. V lost 0 bases to trimming and J lost 6 bases, with 13 bases between them. This CDR3 is built from 14 residues. Per the germline V gene, CDR1 is SGDLS and CDR2 is YYNGEE. This CDR3 reads CASSVDWTASEQYF. The CDR3 bases are TGTGCCAGCAGCGTAGACTGGACGGCGAGCGAGCAGTACTTC. Based on the CDR3 plus reference TRBV9 and TRBJ2-7, the full variable domain is DSGVTQTPKHLITATGQRVTLRCSPRSGDLSVYWYQQSLDQGLQFLIQYYNGEERAKGNILERFSAQQFPDLHSELNLSSLELGDSALYFCASSVDWTASEQYFGPGTRLTVT.

The sample holds a few counts of this clonotype. In DNA, the CDR3 is TGTGCCAGCAGAGCGGCCGGGACTAGCGTCGTCGGGGAGCTGTTTTTT. Its translation is CASRAAGTSVVGELFF. This rearrangement joins TRBV28 to TRBJ2-2; 10 nucleotides align to TRBD2. CDR3 length: 16 residues. V lost 6 bases, J lost 7 bases, and 11 bases stayed unmatched. Germline CDR1 MDHEN, CDR2 SYDVKM.

This chain uses TRBV7-8 with TRBJ1-4; perhaps TRBD1 as D (6 bases). V gave up 1 base and J gave up 6 bases, with 12 bases separating them. This CDR3 spans 15 amino acids. Germline V gene data show CDR1 as SGHVS and CDR2 as FQNEAQ. The CDR3 region is CASSLVWGADEKLFF. The CDR3 DNA sequence: TGTGCCAGCAGCTTAGTGTGGGGGGCTGATGAAAAACTGTTTTTT.

In its sample, this clonotype was seen a few times. The rearrangement joins TRBV20-1 to TRBJ2-7; perhaps TRBD2 as D (6 bases). The CDR3 has 15 amino acids. Trimming removed 7 bases at V and 5 bases at J, with 24 bases between. Germline values: CDR1 DFQATT, CDR2 SNEGSKA (reference sequence). The CDR3 bases are TGCAGTGGTACGCGGAGGGGCCCCCCGGGCGACGAGCAGTACTTC. As protein: CSGTRRGPPGDEQYF.

The chain recombines TRBV7-9 with TRBJ2-1; TRBD1 aligns across 12 bases. This CDR3 comprises 16 residues. Unmatched junction bases numbered 12, after V lost 7 bases and J lost 8 bases. The V gene's germline CDR1 is SEHNR and CDR2 FQNEAQ (reference sequence). The CDR3 here is CASTQPSRDRGHEQFF. The CDR3 DNA is TGTGCCAGCACACAACCCAGCCGGGACAGGGGGCATGAGCAGTTCTTC.

This clonotype was picked up many times. The chain is built from TRBV29-1 and TRBJ2-7, with 10 bases matching TRBD2. After removal of 8 bases from V and 2 bases from J, the junction contained 15 bases not matched to a gene. The germline CDR1 and CDR2 sequences are SQVTM and ANQGSEA. The CDR3 is 16 amino acids. The chain's CDR3 is CSPLSYGTSATYEQYF. CDR3 coding DNA: TGCAGCCCGCTGTCTTACGGGACTAGCGCTACCTACGAGCAGTACTTC.

The DNA for the CDR3 is TGTGCCAGCAGTCCCTCGCCCGGTTGGACCAAAAACATTCAGTACTTC. It yields the protein CASSPSPGWTKNIQYF. The rearrangement uses TRBV28 and TRBJ2-4; D ambiguous. Germline V CDR1 and CDR2: MDHEN, SYDVKM. This CDR3 is 16 amino acids long. Trimming cost V 5 bases and J 2 bases, with 16 bases left between them.

This clonotype occurred a few times. J is TRBJ1-2 and V is TRBV6-5; a possible D gene is TRBD1 (6 bases). CDR1 MNHEY and CDR2 SVGAGI come from the germline V gene. There are 15 residues in the CDR3. V lost 0 bases and J 5 bases, leaving 13 bases between the germline ends. In DNA form, the CDR3 reads TGTGCCAGCAGTTACTCGATGACAGGAAAATATGGCTACACCTTC. Its protein product is CASSYSMTGKYGYTF.